The 19 T cell receptor beta chains below come from one sample, sequenced in a study of shared clonotypes between healthy human individuals. Assay used: immunoSEQ multiplex PCR; TCRdb lists only in-frame clones, some missing. The sample includes roughly 770,000 clones, approximately 97% of them seen just once. The naive CD8 population came from CD45RO-negative cells selected for CCR7, without terminally differentiated effector memory CD45RA+ cells. Sequencing was carried out using naive CD8+ T cells sorted from blood. The receptors derive from a man aged 25-45 years in good health.

The CDR3 nucleotides read TGTGCCAGCAGTTACGGTCTAAGCTATGGCTACACCTTC. It is translated as CASSYGLSYGYTF. The chain carries TRBV6-6 and TRBJ1-2; D gene unclear. Germline V CDR1 and CDR2: MNHNY, SVGAGI (reference sequence). The V end lost 2 bases, the J end lost 4 bases, and 8 bases lay between the germline ends. CDR3 length: 13 residues.

The genes are TRBV14 and TRBJ2-1; 10 nucleotides line up with TRBD2. Germline loops: CDR1 SGHDN, CDR2 FVKESK. J was trimmed by 5 bases and V by 8 bases; bases with no gene match: 3. This CDR3 is 13 amino acids long. This chain's CDR3 is CASRTSGNNEQFF. DNA for the CDR3: TGTGCCAGCCGGACTAGCGGTAACAATGAGCAGTTCTTC.

This chain joins TRBV2 and TRBJ2-7, with 10 bases lining up with TRBD2. V shed 8 bases and J 3 bases; nucleotides not matched to a gene: 19. This CDR3 contains 18 residues. Germline V gene sequence: CDR1 SNHLY, CDR2 FYNNEI. For the CDR3, the DNA is TGTGCCAGCGGTACAGGGGGACTAGCGATGAACGGGCTCTACGAGCAGTACTTC. Translating gives CASGTGGLAMNGLYEQYF. The full variable domain, rest sourced from reference TRBV2 and TRBJ2-7, is EPEVTQTPSHQVTQMGQEVILRCVPISNHLYFYWYRQILGQKVEFLVSFYNNEISEKSEIFDDQFSVERPDGSNFTLKIRSTKLEDSAMYFCASGTGGLAMNGLYEQYFGPGTRLTVT.

The genes are TRBV4-1 and TRBJ1-2; D possibly corresponds to TRBD1 (5 bases). The V end lost 0 bases, the J end lost 3 bases, and 8 bases lay between the germline ends. The CDR3 extends over 14 amino acids. CDR1 and CDR2 from the germline V gene are MGHRA and YSYEKL. The CDR3 bases are TGCGCCAGCAGCCAAGACCAGGGACACTATGGCTACACCTTC. Translating gives CASSQDQGHYGYTF.

This clone was found once. In the same sample, other DNA sequences code for this CDR3. The chain carries TRBV27 and TRBJ2-1; D may be TRBD2 (5 bases). The CDR3 runs 11 residues. CDR1 and CDR2 from the germline V gene are MNHEY and SMNVEV (reference sequence). Trimming shortened V by 3 bases and J by 9 bases, and 6 bases separated the two germline ends. The CDR3 loop is CASSLGSEQFF. For the CDR3, the DNA is TGTGCCAGCAGTTTGGGGAGTGAGCAGTTCTTC.

The chain recombines TRBV6-5 with TRBJ2-7; D unresolved. CDR1 and CDR2 from the germline V gene are MNHEY and SVGAGI. Between the trimmed V and J ends, which lost 3 bases and 6 bases, there was a span of 18 bases. CDR3 length: 15 amino acids. The CDR3 loop reads CASSYTSSLGSEQYF. CDR3 nucleotides: TGTGCCAGCAGTTATACATCCTCCCTGGGCAGCGAGCAGTACTTC.

The CDR3: CASSMLADNEQFF. Here the CDR3 DNA reads TGTGCCAGTAGTATGTTAGCAGACAATGAGCAGTTCTTC. V gene TRBV19 combines with J gene TRBJ2-1; no reliable D call. The germline V gene encodes CDR1 LNHDA and CDR2 SQIVND (reference sequence). V was trimmed by 3 bases and J by 5 bases, leaving 8 bases between them. The CDR3 extends over 13 amino acids. Full variable domain (rest looked up from reference TRBV19 and TRBJ2-1): DGGITQSPKYLFRKEGQNVTLSCEQNLNHDAMYWYRQDPGQGLRLIYYSQIVNDFQKGDIAEGYSVSREKKESFPLTVTSAQKNPTAFYLCASSMLADNEQFFGPGTRLTVL.

The chain couples TRBV7-9 to TRBJ2-7; 8 bases line up with TRBD1. CDR3 length: 16 residues. Germline loops: CDR1 SEHNR, CDR2 FQNEAQ (reference sequence). V shed 3 bases and J 5 bases; nucleotides not matched to a gene: 12. This chain's CDR3 is CASSFSRDRGFHEQYF. The CDR3 DNA reads TGTGCCAGCAGCTTTAGTCGCGACAGGGGTTTCCACGAGCAGTACTTC.

The genes are TRBV7-9 and TRBJ2-1, with no clear D. The CDR3 sequence is 14 residues long. V lost 5 bases and J 8 bases, leaving 16 bases between the germline ends. Germline loops: CDR1 SEHNR, CDR2 FQNEAQ (reference sequence). In nucleotides, the CDR3 is TGTGCCAGCAGCCCCCGGGCGGACCCCGATGAGCAGTTCTTC. Its translation: CASSPRADPDEQFF.

This sequence joins TRBV13 and TRBJ2-7; TRBD2 might be the D (6 bases). The CDR3 runs 16 residues. The germline V and J ends were trimmed by 0 bases and 1 base, with 13 bases remaining between them. Looked up from germline, CDR1 is PRHDT and CDR2 is FYEKMQ (reference sequence). CDR3 sequence: CASSLGKGGTSYEQYF. Here the CDR3 DNA reads TGTGCCAGCAGCTTAGGCAAGGGAGGCACGTCCTACGAGCAGTACTTC.

The chain carries TRBV7-2 and TRBJ2-7; tentative D call: TRBD1 (6 bases). CDR1 SGHTA and CDR2 FQGNSA come from the germline V gene. The CDR3 runs 15 residues. Trimming cost V 6 bases and J 3 bases, with 18 bases left between them. In nucleotides, the CDR3 is TGTGCCAGCAGGCTGAAGGGGGAGAGGTACTACGAGCAGTACTTC. Translating it yields CASRLKGERYYEQYF. The whole variable domain, filled in from reference TRBV7-2 and TRBJ2-7, reads GAGVSQSPSNKVTEKGKDVELRCDPISGHTALYWYRQSLGQGLEFLIYFQGNSAPDKSGLPSDRFSAERTGGSVSTLTIQRTQQEDSAVYLCASRLKGERYYEQYFGPGTRLTVT.

The chain combines TRBV6-5 with TRBJ1-1; the D gene is possibly TRBD1 (6 bases). CDR3 size: 13 residues. V was cut by 6 bases and J by 5 bases, with 13 bases left in between. Germline CDR1 MNHEY, CDR2 SVGAGI. The CDR3 loop is CASRGGGPTEAFF. CDR3 DNA sequence: TGTGCCAGCAGAGGGGGGGGGCCGACTGAAGCTTTCTTT.

The chain couples TRBV28 to TRBJ2-5, with D perhaps being TRBD1 or TRBD2 (6 bases each). Deletions cut 6 bases from V and 3 bases from J, with 23 bases between. CDR3 length: 17 residues. Germline V gene data show CDR1 as MDHEN and CDR2 as SYDVKM. In nucleotides, the CDR3 is TGTGCCAGCAGCCCCGACCTGGGGGGCAATTGGGAAGAGACCCAGTACTTC. This codes for CASSPDLGGNWEETQYF.

The chain couples TRBV7-6 to TRBJ2-1; 9 bases line up with TRBD2. This CDR3 is 16 amino acids long. Losses at the gene ends were 4 bases for V and 0 bases for J; bases not matched to a gene: 4. CDR1 SGHVS and CDR2 FNYEAQ come from the germline V gene. The CDR3 nucleotides read TGTGCCAGCAGCTGGACTAGCGTAAGCTCCTACAATGAGCAGTTCTTC. Residues: CASSWTSVSSYNEQFF.

The gene calls are TRBV10-3 and TRBJ2-7; weak D call: TRBD2 (6 bases). The CDR3 spans 15 residues. V lost 10 bases and J lost 0, with 19 bases in between. From germline, CDR1 is ENHRY and CDR2 SYGVKD. Here the CDR3 DNA reads TGTGCCACCTGTTGTCGCCGGGAGAGCTCCTACGAGCAGTACTTC. Amino acid sequence: CATCCRRESSYEQYF.

V and J are TRBV10-2 and TRBJ2-7; a possible D gene is TRBD2 (7 bases). The CDR3 spans 14 residues. Germline values: CDR1 WSHSY, CDR2 SAAADI. Trimming pared 5 bases from V and 5 bases from J, leaving 16 bases between. The DNA for the CDR3 is TGCGCCAGCAGTATCATGCGGGGGCGCGACGAGCAGTACTTC. Encoded protein: CASSIMRGRDEQYF.

The rearrangement links TRBV27 to TRBJ2-1, with 11 bases fitting TRBD2. V lost 6 bases and J lost 7; bases outside the gene matches: 5. CDR3 length: 14 residues. The germline CDR1 and CDR2 sequences are MNHEY and SMNVEV (reference sequence). As DNA, the CDR3 is TGTGCCAGCAGGATTAGCGGGAGGGGGAATGAGCAGTTCTTC. Translated: CASRISGRGNEQFF.

This rearrangement joins TRBV2 to TRBJ2-3; 10 bases agree with TRBD2. Germline loops: CDR1 SNHLY, CDR2 FYNNEI. Trimming took 7 bases from V and 4 from J; bases not matched to a gene: 8. The CDR3 length is 15 residues. The CDR3 loop reads CASNLAGGRADTQYF. CDR3 coding DNA: TGTGCCAGCAACTTAGCGGGAGGAAGGGCAGATACGCAGTATTTT.

The chain couples TRBV28 to TRBJ1-1; a weak D match, TRBD1 (6 bases). Looked up from germline, CDR1 is MDHEN and CDR2 is SYDVKM. Trimming removed 5 bases at V and 0 bases at J, with 34 bases between. The CDR3 totals 22 residues. CDR3 amino acids: CASSAPYGQLANPAILNTEAFF. CDR3 DNA sequence: TGTGCCAGCAGTGCCCCCTATGGACAGTTGGCAAACCCCGCCATCTTGAACACTGAAGCTTTCTTT.